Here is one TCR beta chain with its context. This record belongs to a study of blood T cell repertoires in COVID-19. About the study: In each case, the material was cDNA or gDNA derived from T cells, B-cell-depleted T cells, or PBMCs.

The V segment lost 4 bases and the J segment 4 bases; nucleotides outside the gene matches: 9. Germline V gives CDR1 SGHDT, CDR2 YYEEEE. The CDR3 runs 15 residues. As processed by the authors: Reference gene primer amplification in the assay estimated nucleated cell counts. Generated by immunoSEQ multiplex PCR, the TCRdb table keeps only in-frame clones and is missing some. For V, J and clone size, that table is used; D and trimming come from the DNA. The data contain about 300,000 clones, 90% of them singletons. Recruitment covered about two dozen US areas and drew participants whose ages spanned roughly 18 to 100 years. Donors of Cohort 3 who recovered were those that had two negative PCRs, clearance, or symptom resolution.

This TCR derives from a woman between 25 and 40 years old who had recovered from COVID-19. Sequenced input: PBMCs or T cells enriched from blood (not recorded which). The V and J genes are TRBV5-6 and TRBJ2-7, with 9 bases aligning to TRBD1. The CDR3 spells CASSGGTGIMYEQYF. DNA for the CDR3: TGTGCCAGCAGCGGCGGGACAGGGATTATGTACGAGCAGTACTTC.